This TCR beta chain was sequenced for a study of neurological immune-mediated disorders. Study findings and constraints: HTLV-1-associated myelopathy led in TCR clonal expansion, while multiple sclerosis ranked lowest, below healthy controls.

This clonotype is medium-sized (0.01 to 0.1%). The antigen is undetermined. The germline V gene has CDR1 MGHRA and CDR2 YSYEKL. CDR3 length: 15 residues. V lost 0 bases, J lost 0 bases, and 6 bases lay in between. A total of 2 million PBMCs stored at -80 degrees C provided the unsorted libraries. 5'RACE with 10-nucleotide random UMIs generated the cDNA. TCRdb ran MiXCR on the 5' RACE reads and lists one entry per CDR3 protein. The table has tens of thousands of distinct CDR3 sequences, roughly 15% seen once. The chain combines TRBV4-1 with TRBJ1-5; D is ambiguous. The sample consisted of PBMCs. The origin of this receptor is a female donor with HTLV-1-associated myelopathy (HAM/TSP). Here the CDR3 reads CASSQEVRSNQPQHF. CDR3 DNA sequence: TGCGCCAGCAGCCAAGAGGTCCGTAGCAATCAGCCCCAGCATTTT.